This T cell receptor (beta chain) was recorded in a study of T cells in Graves' hyperthyroidism and ophthalmopathy. Study results and caveats: Most thyroid clonotypes expanded above 0.001 were also detected in blood.

The study left out patients who had uncontrolled infection, other autoimmune disease, pregnancy or lactation. This clonotype was detected a few times. Its antigen is still unknown. V dropped 7 bases and J dropped 4 bases, with 9 bases sitting between them. The CDR3 covers 12 residues. The germline V gene encodes CDR1 LNHDA and CDR2 SQIVND (reference sequence). From RNA transcripts, TCR beta CDR3 regions were amplified. HTBI primers were the set used in a first-round RT-PCR of the TCR CDR3. TCRdb analysed the multiplex PCR reads with MiXCR anew, one entry per CDR3 protein. The sample has approximately 530,000 distinct CDR3 sequences, just under 20% seen once.

The receptor was isolated from a man in his forties with Graves' ophthalmopathy. The specimen sequenced was blood. The chain employs TRBV19 and TRBJ2-3; D assignment may be TRBD1 or TRBD2 (5 bases each). CDR3 amino acids: CASNGAADTQYF. The CDR3 nucleotides are TGTGCCAGTAACGGGGCGGCAGATACGCAGTATTTT. The variable domain in full, completed from reference TRBV19 and TRBJ2-3, reads DGGITQSPKYLFRKEGQNVTLSCEQNLNHDAMYWYRQDPGQGLRLIYYSQIVNDFQKGDIAEGYSVSREKKESFPLTVTSAQKNPTAFYLCASNGAADTQYFGPGTRLTVL.